This entry features one T cell receptor beta chain sequence. Its matching antigen is unknown. Time point reported: week 35, safety follow-up. Vaccine doses each comprised 300 ug of mutant IDH1 20-mer peptide, with topical imiquimod. Sequencing was performed with immunoSEQ multiplex PCR; in TCRdb, only in-frame clones are kept and a portion is missing. The data show around 30,000 clones, 80% seen once. This sample was taken from a study of a mutant IDH1 vaccine in newly diagnosed glioma. Study in general: The therapy given earlier, which was standard therapy, consisted of radiotherapy, temozolomide, or both, and most of the patients received both. Study-level points and caveats: Pseudoprogression appeared independent of alterations in top peripheral clonotypes.

The CDR3 contains 13 residues. Per the germline V gene, CDR1 is MNHEY and CDR2 is SVGAGI. Germline trimming cut 8 bases from V and 4 bases from J; bases unmatched to any gene: 4. The sample was PBMCs, taken from a glioma patient whose treatment included an IDH1 peptide vaccine. The chain links TRBV6-5 to TRBJ1-4; 7 nucleotides agree with TRBD1. This TCR came from a man in his forties or fifties with glioma. Some clones in this sample may be carry-over from other donors' samples. The CDR3: CASSQGINEKLFF. For the CDR3, the DNA is TGTGCCAGCTCACAGGGGATTAATGAAAAACTGTTTTTT.